This T cell receptor (beta chain) comes out of a study of vaccination and CD4 T cells after COVID-19. Background on the study: Convalescent donors: six male, four female; seven Caucasian, two Asian, one multiracial, two Hispanic. Typically, post-vaccine samples were obtained a median approximately 74 days after dose two, within a range of 14 to 241. Overlapping spike peptides of SARS-CoV-2, HCoV-NL63, HCoV-OC43 and HCoV-229E stimulated the cells.

An Oncomine TCR Beta short-read assay was used to sequence the DNA from cultured CD4+ T cells. TCRdb processed the PCR reads anew with MiXCR; each CDR3 protein has one entry. The table has over 10,000 distinct CDR3 sequences, around a third seen once. With respect to this clonotype: Its target is not known.

The length of the CDR3 is 14 residues. CDR1 SGHTA and CDR2 FQGNSA come from the germline V gene. Trimming left V 2 bases short and J 4 bases short, with 11 bases between. Documented treatment: roughly ten-day PBMC culture with coronavirus spike peptide pools or control peptides (ViraFEST assay). March to December 2020 was the span of positive PCR dates, which predated US Alpha, Beta and Delta variants. Sequencing used CD4+ T cells from blood, cultured in vitro. The rearrangement joins TRBV7-2 to TRBJ2-5; D is unclear. The origin of this receptor is a human donor who had recovered from COVID-19. This CDR3 reads CASSLSWGGETQYF. Here the CDR3 DNA reads TGTGCCAGCAGCTTAAGTTGGGGTGGAGAGACCCAGTACTTC. Filled out from reference TRBV7-2 and TRBJ2-5, the complete variable domain reads GAGVSQSPSNKVTEKGKDVELRCDPISGHTALYWYRQSLGQGLEFLIYFQGNSAPDKSGLPSDRFSAERTGGSVSTLTIQRTQQEDSAVYLCASSLSWGGETQYFGPGTRLLVL.